This paragraph covers one T cell receptor delta chain sequence. Its antigen is still unknown. Sequences come from RNA converted to cDNA by reverse transcription. CDR3 amplicons came from multiplex PCR with pooled V-gene forward and constant-region reverse primers. TCRdb redid the clone calls on the multiplex PCR reads with CATT. The data contain about 58,000 delta-chain clones, roughly 16% of them singletons. Alphabeta T cells were depleted, then CD3+ Vdelta1+ Vdelta2- thymocytes were FACS-sorted. The data are from a study of Vδ1+ human thymocytes. Broader study findings: Thymic TRG and TRD repertoires appeared highly polyclonal, with Gaussian CDR3 length distributions. Thymic delta-chain repertoires held approximately 19% Vdelta2 sequences and few Vdelta3, despite high sort purity.

The CDR3 covers 21 residues. Germline values: CDR1 TSWWSYY, CDR2 QGS. Deletions cut 3 bases from V and 4 bases from J, with 33 bases between. Sequencing used Vdelta1+ gamma-delta thymocytes from the thymus. Subset denoted: FACS-sorted CD3+ TCRalphabeta- TCRVdelta1+ TCRVdelta2- thymocytes. V usage is TRDV1 and J usage is TRDJ1; maybe TRDD3 (5 bases). This sequence originates from a girl less than two years old who had congenital heart surgery. CDR3: CALGEWRKSPMEGWFGDKLIF. The CDR3 nucleotides are TGTGCTCTTGGGGAGTGGAGAAAAAGCCCTATGGAGGGATGGTTTGGCGATAAACTCATCTTT.